This TCR beta chain was recovered during a study of response to subunit inactivated influenza vaccine. TCRdb fed the RT-PCR reads into MiXCR, producing one record per CDR3 protein. Here the sample spans some 480,000 distinct CDR3 sequences, approximately 11% being singletons. Germline V gene lookup returns CDR1 SGHTA and CDR2 FQGNSA. With 8 bases clipped from V and 1 base from J, the junction kept 6 bases outside the gene matches. There are 15 residues in the CDR3. The chain recombines TRBV7-2 with TRBJ2-2, with 8 bases matching TRBD1. This receptor was obtained from a man in his fifties or sixties who received an inactivated influenza vaccine. The sequenced sample was PBMCs from blood, obtained 45 days after vaccination. CDR3 sequence (DNA): TGTGCCAGCGGCACCGGACAGGGGAACACCGGGGAGCTGTTTTTT. Translation: CASGTGQGNTGELFF. The full variable domain, rest sourced from reference TRBV7-2 and TRBJ2-2, is GAGVSQSPSNKVTEKGKDVELRCDPISGHTALYWYRQSLGQGLEFLIYFQGNSAPDKSGLPSDRFSAERTGGSVSTLTIQRTQQEDSAVYLCASGTGQGNTGELFFGEGSRLTVL.